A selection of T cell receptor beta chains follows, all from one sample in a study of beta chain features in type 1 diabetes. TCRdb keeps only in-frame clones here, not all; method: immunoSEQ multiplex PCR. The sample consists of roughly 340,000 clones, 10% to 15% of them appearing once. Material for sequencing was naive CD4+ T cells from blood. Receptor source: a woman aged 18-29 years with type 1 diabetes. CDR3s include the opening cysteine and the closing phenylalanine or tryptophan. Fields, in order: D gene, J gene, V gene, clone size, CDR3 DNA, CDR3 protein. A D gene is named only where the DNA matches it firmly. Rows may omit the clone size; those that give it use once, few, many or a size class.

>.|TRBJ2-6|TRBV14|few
TGTGCCAGCAGCCGAACACATGGCCTGGCCAACGTCCTGACTTTC
CASSRTHGLANVLTF
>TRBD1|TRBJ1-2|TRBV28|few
TGTGCCAGCAGTCCGGGACAGGGGGCAGGAGGCTACACCTTC
CASSPGQGAGGYTF
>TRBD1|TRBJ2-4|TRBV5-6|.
TGTGCCAGCAGCTTGGGACAGGGTAAAACCAAAAACATTCAGTACTTC
CASSLGQGKTKNIQYF
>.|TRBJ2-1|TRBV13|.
TGTGCCAGCAGCCGAGACGGGACATACTCCTACAATGAGCAGTTCTTC
CASSRDGTYSYNEQFF
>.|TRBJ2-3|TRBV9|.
TGTGCCAGCAGCGTAGGAGGAGCCTATCGCACAGATACGCAGTATTTT
CASSVGGAYRTDTQYF
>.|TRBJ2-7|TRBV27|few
TGTGCCAGCAGTTTATCCGGACAGACTTACGAGCAGTACTTC
CASSLSGQTYEQYF
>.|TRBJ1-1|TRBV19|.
TGTGCCAGTAGTAAGCAGGGTTTGGGTGAAGCTTTCTTT
CASSKQGLGEAFF
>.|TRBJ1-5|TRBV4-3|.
TGCGCCAGCAGCCAAGAGACAGCAAATCAGCCCCAGCATTTT
CASSQETANQPQHF
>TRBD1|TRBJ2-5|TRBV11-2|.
TGTGCCAGCAGCATACAGGGGGCTGGGGAGACCCAGTACTTC
CASSIQGAGETQYF
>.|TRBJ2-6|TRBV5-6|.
TGTGCCAGCAGCTTCGACAGGCTGTTCGGGGCCAACGTCCTGACTTTC
CASSFDRLFGANVLTF
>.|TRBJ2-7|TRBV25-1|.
TGTGCCAGCAAAGGGACATACTCCTACGAGCAGTACTTC
CASKGTYSYEQYF
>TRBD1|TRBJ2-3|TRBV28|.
TGTGCCAGCAGAAACCCCCCCGGGACAGGGATCACAGATACGCAGTATTTT
CASRNPPGTGITDTQYF
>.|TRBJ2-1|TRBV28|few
TGTGCCAGCTGCATTCCGGGACACCTTGAGGCCCAGTTCTTC
CASCIPGHLEAQFF
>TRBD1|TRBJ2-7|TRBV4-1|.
TGCGCCAGCAGCTACCTGCCGGGACAGTACCACGAGCAGTACTTC
CASSYLPGQYHEQYF
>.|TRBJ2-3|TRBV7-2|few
TGTGCCAGCCGGGAGGACAGGGCGGATGGTACGCAGTATTTT
CASREDRADGTQYF
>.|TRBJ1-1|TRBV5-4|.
TGTGCCAGCAGCTCAGGGGCGATGAACACTGAAGCTTTCTTT
CASSSGAMNTEAFF
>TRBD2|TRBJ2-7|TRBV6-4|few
TGTGCCAGCAGCGTGACTAGCGGGAGCTCCTACGAGCAGTACTTC
CASSVTSGSSYEQYF
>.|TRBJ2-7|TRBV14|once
TGTGCCAGCAGCCTGGTGAGCTCCTACGAGCAGTACTTC
CASSLVSSYEQYF
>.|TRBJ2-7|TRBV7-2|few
TGTGCCAGCAGCCGCTACTACGAGCAGTACTTC
CASSRYYEQYF
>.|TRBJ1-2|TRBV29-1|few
TGCAGCGACCGTGGGGGGAGTGACTATGGCTACACCTTC
CSDRGGSDYGYTF
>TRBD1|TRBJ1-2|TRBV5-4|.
TGTGCCAGCAGCTTGCCAGGGGGAGATGGCTACACCTTC
CASSLPGGDGYTF
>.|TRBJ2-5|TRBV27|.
TGTGCCAGCAGTTCCATACTAGAAGAGACCCAGTACTTC
CASSSILEETQYF
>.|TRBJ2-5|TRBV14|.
TGTGCCAGCAGCCACGGACTTCCGAACTCGGAGACCCAGTACTTC
CASSHGLPNSETQYF
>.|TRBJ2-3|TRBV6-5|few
TGTGCCAGCAGTCACAACAGAGATACGCAGTATTTT
CASSHNRDTQYF
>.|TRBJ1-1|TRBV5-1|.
TGCGCCAGCAGATCAACTAGGGCAGGCACTGAAGCTTTCTTT
CASRSTRAGTEAFF
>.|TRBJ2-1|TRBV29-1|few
TGCAGCGTCCCAAGTGTGCGCTACAATGAGCAGTTCTTC
CSVPSVRYNEQFF
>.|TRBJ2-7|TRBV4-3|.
TGCGCCAGCAGCCGAAATAAGGGGTACGAGCAGTACTTC
CASSRNKGYEQYF
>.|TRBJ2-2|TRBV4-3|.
TGCGCCAGCAGCCAAGGAGGAGGCTGGTTGGGCACCGGGGAGCTGTTTTTT
CASSQGGGWLGTGELFF
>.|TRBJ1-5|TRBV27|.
TGTGCCAGCAGTTTACCCCGGGTTTTAAAGCCCCAGCATTTT
CASSLPRVLKPQHF
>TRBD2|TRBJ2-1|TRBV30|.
TGTGCCTGGAGTGTAGGTAGCGGGTCGTCCTACAATGAGCAGTTCTTC
CAWSVGSGSSYNEQFF
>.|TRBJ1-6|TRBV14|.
TGTGCCAGCAGCCAAGTGGGCCCTAATTCACCCCTCCACTTT
CASSQVGPNSPLHF
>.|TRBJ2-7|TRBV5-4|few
TGTGCCAGCAGCCGGCGGGACGGAACCTACGAGCAGTACTTC
CASSRRDGTYEQYF
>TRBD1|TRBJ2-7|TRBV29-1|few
TGCAGCGTTGGACCGGGACAGGGCCTTTACGAGCAGTACTTC
CSVGPGQGLYEQYF